Listed below are T cell receptor beta chains from one sample, sequenced in a study of T cell responses to AZD1222 COVID-19 vaccine. Sequencing used immunoSEQ multiplex PCR; TCRdb keeps in-frame clones, though not all of them. In the table there are 180,000 or so clones, roughly 92% of which are singletons. The source was peripheral blood, collected 28 days after the second AZD1222 dose. These receptors were obtained from an adult who received the AZD1222 COVID-19 vaccine. CDR3s include the opening cysteine and the closing phenylalanine or tryptophan. A D gene is named only where the DNA matches it firmly. Part of the rows lack a size; the others show once, few, many or a class for expanded clones.

D: TRBD2
size: -
V: TRBV19
J: TRBJ2-1
DNA: TGTGCCAGTAGTATGACTAGCGGCGCCTACAATGAGCAGTTCTTC
CDR3: CASSMTSGAYNEQFF

D: -
size: -
V: TRBV27
J: TRBJ2-7
DNA: TGTGCCAGCGGTGGGGGTAATGTTTACGAGCAGTACTTC
CDR3: CASGGGNVYEQYF

D: TRBD1
size: -
V: TRBV27
J: TRBJ2-7
DNA: TGTGCCAGCAGTTTAGTTCGGACAGGGGGCTACGAGCAGTACTTC
CDR3: CASSLVRTGGYEQYF

D: -
size: -
V: TRBV18
J: TRBJ1-3
DNA: TGTGCCAGCTCACCAGGTGCGGGGATCTCTGGAAACACCATATATTTT
CDR3: CASSPGAGISGNTIYF

D: -
size: -
V: TRBV6-5
J: TRBJ1-2
DNA: TGTGCCAGCCGACGCGTGGGGCAAGACTATGGCTACACCTTC
CDR3: CASRRVGQDYGYTF

D: -
size: -
V: TRBV12-3/TRBV12-4
J: TRBJ2-7
DNA: TGTGCCAGCAGTTCAGACTACTCCTACGAGCAGTACTTC
CDR3: CASSSDYSYEQYF

D: TRBD2
size: -
V: TRBV6-1
J: TRBJ2-5
DNA: TGTGCCAGCAGTGCGCGGGTAGCGGGAGGGCAAGAGACCCAGTACTTC
CDR3: CASSARVAGGQETQYF

D: TRBD1
size: -
V: TRBV19
J: TRBJ1-4
DNA: TGTGCCAGTAGTTCAGCAGGGACAGGGGGTTCTAATGAAAAACTGTTTTTT
CDR3: CASSSAGTGGSNEKLFF

D: -
size: -
V: TRBV27
J: TRBJ1-5
DNA: TGTGCCAGCAGTTTCCGAGGCGTTTCTGGGCAGCCCCAGCATTTT
CDR3: CASSFRGVSGQPQHF

D: -
size: -
V: TRBV4-3
J: TRBJ1-5
DNA: TGCGCCAGCAGCCAAGACCAGTATAGCAATCAGCCCCAGCATTTT
CDR3: CASSQDQYSNQPQHF

D: TRBD2
size: -
V: TRBV7-3
J: TRBJ2-1
DNA: TGTGCCAGCAGCTTATTTGGGAGCGGGAGTTACAATGAGCAGTTCTTC
CDR3: CASSLFGSGSYNEQFF

D: -
size: -
V: TRBV6-5
J: TRBJ1-2
DNA: TGTGCCAGCAGGGACGGGGGGTACTATGGCTACACCTTC
CDR3: CASRDGGYYGYTF

D: TRBD1
size: once
V: TRBV18
J: TRBJ1-2
DNA: TGTGCCAGCTCCCACCTGGACAGGGATTATGGCTACACCTTC
CDR3: CASSHLDRDYGYTF

D: -
size: -
V: TRBV25-1
J: TRBJ2-2
DNA: TGTGCCAGCAGTGCACAGGGTCGAAGCACCGGGGAGCTGTTTTTT
CDR3: CASSAQGRSTGELFF

D: -
size: -
V: TRBV14
J: TRBJ2-1
DNA: TGTGCCAGCAGCCAAACACTAGGGACAATCTATGAGCAGTTCTTC
CDR3: CASSQTLGTIYEQFF

D: -
size: -
V: TRBV5-1
J: TRBJ1-4
DNA: TGCGCCAGCAGCTACAGGGAAATTACAACTAATGAAAAACTGTTTTTT
CDR3: CASSYREITTNEKLFF

D: TRBD1
size: -
V: TRBV6-5
J: TRBJ1-1
DNA: TGTGCCAGCAGTCCCGGGGGACAGACGAACACTGAAGCTTTCTTT
CDR3: CASSPGGQTNTEAFF

D: TRBD1
size: -
V: TRBV19
J: TRBJ1-5
DNA: TGTGCCAGTAGGAGCAGCACGGACAGGGGAGTCAGGAGCAATCAGCCCCAGCATTTT
CDR3: CASRSSTDRGVRSNQPQHF

D: -
size: -
V: TRBV5-5
J: TRBJ2-2
DNA: TGTGCCAGCAGCTTGGAACCAAACACCGGGGAGCTGTTTTTT
CDR3: CASSLEPNTGELFF

D: -
size: -
V: TRBV5-4
J: TRBJ2-3
DNA: TGTGCCAGCAGCTTGGCCACAGATACGCAGTATTTT
CDR3: CASSLATDTQYF

D: -
size: -
V: TRBV19
J: TRBJ2-7
DNA: TGTGCCAGTAGTCCCCGAGACACCGTCAAACCCTACGAGCAGTACTTC
CDR3: CASSPRDTVKPYEQYF

D: -
size: -
V: TRBV15
J: TRBJ1-1
DNA: TGTGCCACCAGCAGAGAGGACACTGAAGCTTTCTTT
CDR3: CATSREDTEAFF

D: TRBD1
size: -
V: TRBV18
J: TRBJ2-7
DNA: TGTGCCAGCTCCCAGGGACAGGGGTTCTACGAGCAGTACTTC
CDR3: CASSQGQGFYEQYF

D: TRBD2
size: once
V: TRBV4-1
J: TRBJ2-2
DNA: TGCGCCAGCAGCCAAGACTCCCGACTAGCGGGGGGGATCACCGGGGAGCTGTTTTTT
CDR3: CASSQDSRLAGGITGELFF

D: -
size: -
V: TRBV4-1
J: TRBJ2-3
DNA: TGCGCCAGCAGCCAAGGAAGAACAGATACGCAGTATTTT
CDR3: CASSQGRTDTQYF

D: -
size: -
V: TRBV7-9
J: TRBJ2-7
DNA: TGTGCCAGCAGCGAGACACCGTACGAGCAGTACTTC
CDR3: CASSETPYEQYF

D: -
size: -
V: TRBV5-1
J: TRBJ1-2
DNA: TGCGCCAGCAGCTTGAGGGACCATGGCTACACCTTC
CDR3: CASSLRDHGYTF

D: -
size: once
V: TRBV6-5
J: TRBJ1-1
DNA: TGTGCCAGCAGTTACTCGGTAGACACTGAAGCTTTCTTT
CDR3: CASSYSVDTEAFF

D: -
size: few
V: TRBV6-5
J: TRBJ1-6
DNA: TGTGCCAGCGGCCCCTATAATTCACCCCTCCACTTT
CDR3: CASGPYNSPLHF

D: -
size: -
V: TRBV19
J: TRBJ1-1
DNA: TGTGCCAGTAAGCGCGGTGGGGGCAACACTGAAGCTTTCTTT
CDR3: CASKRGGGNTEAFF

D: -
size: -
V: TRBV6-2/TRBV6-3
J: TRBJ1-5
DNA: TGTGCCAGCAGTGGACAGCAACATAGCAATCAGCCCCAGCATTTT
CDR3: CASSGQQHSNQPQHF

D: -
size: -
V: TRBV6-5
J: TRBJ2-7
DNA: TGTGCCAGCAGTTACCAACCCACCGCTTCCGAGCAGTACTTC
CDR3: CASSYQPTASEQYF

D: -
size: -
V: TRBV19
J: TRBJ1-1
DNA: TGTGCCAGTAGTGACCCCCCAGGGGAAGGAGCTTTCTTT
CDR3: CASSDPPGEGAFF

D: TRBD1
size: -
V: TRBV9
J: TRBJ1-2
DNA: TGTGCCAGCAGCCACCAGGACAGGGGAACCTATGGCTACACCTTC
CDR3: CASSHQDRGTYGYTF

D: -
size: -
V: TRBV7-2
J: TRBJ1-1
DNA: TGTGCCAGCAGCTTAGTAGTGAACACTGAAGCTTTCTTT
CDR3: CASSLVVNTEAFF

D: -
size: -
V: TRBV27
J: TRBJ1-4
DNA: TGTGCCAGCAGTTACCGGGACAATGAAAAACTGTTTTTT
CDR3: CASSYRDNEKLFF

D: -
size: -
V: TRBV18
J: TRBJ2-5
DNA: TGTGCCAGCTCACCGACCGGACCCCCGGATCAGTACTTC
CDR3: CASSPTGPPDQYF

D: TRBD1
size: -
V: TRBV5-1
J: TRBJ2-7
DNA: TGCGCCAGCAGCTCCTTGACAGGGGGTTCCTACGAGCAGTACTTC
CDR3: CASSSLTGGSYEQYF

D: -
size: -
V: TRBV13
J: TRBJ2-1
DNA: TGTGCCAGCAGCTTAGGCCGGGGCTGGGAGCAGTTCTTC
CDR3: CASSLGRGWEQFF

D: TRBD2
size: -
V: TRBV9
J: TRBJ2-3
DNA: TGTGCCAGCAGCGTGGACTGGGGACTAGCGGTCACAGATACGCAGTATTTT
CDR3: CASSVDWGLAVTDTQYF

D: -
size: -
V: TRBV5-1
J: TRBJ1-4
DNA: TGCGCCAGCAGCTTGGGGGTCGAGGGTGAAAAACTGTTTTTT
CDR3: CASSLGVEGEKLFF

D: -
size: -
V: TRBV6-2/TRBV6-3
J: TRBJ1-4
DNA: TGTGCCAGCAGTTACTTGGGAGGCCGGGCCTCTAATGAAAAACTGTTTTTT
CDR3: CASSYLGGRASNEKLFF

D: TRBD1
size: -
V: TRBV6-1
J: TRBJ1-1
DNA: TGTGCCAGCAGTGAATACGGACAGGCCCGTGAAGCTTTCTTT
CDR3: CASSEYGQAREAFF

D: TRBD1
size: once
V: TRBV6-6
J: TRBJ1-1
DNA: TGTGCCAGCAGTTACTCGGTAGGGGGCCCGAACACTGAAGCTTTCTTT
CDR3: CASSYSVGGPNTEAFF